A selection of T cell receptor beta chains follows, all from one sample in a study of blood T cell repertoires in COVID-19. Method: immunoSEQ multiplex PCR; TCRdb's copy keeps in-frame clones and lacks some. The data contain around 80,000 clones, approximately 92% of them seen just once; the ten biggest clones take up roughly 0.72%. Sequenced sample: peripheral blood. All receptors derive from a woman of 80 years or more with acute or convalescent COVID-19. Each CDR3 is given with its conserved first and last residue. A D gene is named only where the DNA matches it firmly. The size entry is marked missing in some rows and otherwise reads once, few, many or a size class.

j_call | d_call | v_call | clone_size | cdr3_nt | cdr3_aa
TRBJ2-3 | . | TRBV6-5 | . | TGTGCCAGCAGTTTGACTAGTTCCACAGATACGCAGTATTTT | CASSLTSSTDTQYF
TRBJ2-5 | . | TRBV7-9 | once | TGTGCCAGCAGCCCTCTCGCGGTTCAAGAGACCCAGTACTTC | CASSPLAVQETQYF
TRBJ1-2 | TRBD1 | TRBV3-1/TRBV3-2 | once | TGTGCCAGCAGCCCCACCCTGGGACAGGGTTACTATGGCTACACCTTC | CASSPTLGQGYYGYTF
TRBJ1-4 | TRBD1 | TRBV5-1 | . | TGCGCCAGCAGGGCCGGGACAGGGGGTTCTACTGAAAAACTGTTTTTT | CASRAGTGGSTEKLFF
TRBJ2-5 | TRBD2 | TRBV24-1 | . | TGTGCCACCAGTGATCCCTGGGGGGGTTTAGAGACCCAGTACTTC | CATSDPWGGLETQYF
TRBJ1-1 | . | TRBV5-4 | . | TGTGCCAGCAGCAGGACAGCGAACACTGAAGCTTTCTTT | CASSRTANTEAFF
TRBJ2-5 | TRBD1 | TRBV5-5 | . | TGTGCCAGCAGCTCTACCGGGACAGGGGGCGGGGAGACCCAGTACTTC | CASSSTGTGGGETQYF
TRBJ2-3 | . | TRBV6-1 | . | TGTGCCAGCAGTGAACAGTCCGCTAGCACAGATACGCAGTATTTT | CASSEQSASTDTQYF
TRBJ2-1 | TRBD2 | TRBV19 | . | TGTGCCAGTAGTACGTGGGGGGGTCCGAATGAGCAGTTCTTC | CASSTWGGPNEQFF
TRBJ2-1 | TRBD1 | TRBV7-2 | . | TGTGCCAGCGTACAACAGGGGGCTGGCAATGAGCAGTTCTTC | CASVQQGAGNEQFF
TRBJ2-7 | . | TRBV12-5 | few | TGTGCTAGTGCCAACAGAGCCTACGAGCAGTACTTC | CASANRAYEQYF
TRBJ2-3 | . | TRBV24-1 | . | TGTGCCACCCGGACAGCGTCATCCACAGATACGCAGTATTTT | CATRTASSTDTQYF
TRBJ1-6 | . | TRBV9 | . | TGTGCCAGCAGCTCAACTGGACGGGATTATTCACCCCTCCACTTT | CASSSTGRDYSPLHF
TRBJ1-4 | TRBD1 | TRBV3-1/TRBV3-2 | . | TGTGCCAGCAGCTTATCCTCCCCTTTTCGCCAGGGGGCTAGAGATGAAAAACTGTTTTTT | CASSLSSPFRQGARDEKLFF
TRBJ2-1 | . | TRBV27 | . | TGTGCCAGCAGTTCTAGCGTCGACAATGAGCAGTTCTTC | CASSSSVDNEQFF
TRBJ2-3 | . | TRBV19 | . | TGTGCCAGTAGAGCCCCTGGCGGGGCCACAGATACGCAGTATTTT | CASRAPGGATDTQYF
TRBJ2-2 | . | TRBV5-1 | . | TGCGCCAGCAGCTTGGACGGACATACCACCGGGGAGCTGTTTTTT | CASSLDGHTTGELFF
TRBJ1-4 | TRBD1 | TRBV4-2 | . | TGTGCCAGCAGCGGGGACAGTAATGAAAAACTGTTTTTT | CASSGDSNEKLFF
TRBJ2-2 | . | TRBV11-3 | . | TGTGCCAGCAGCTTTCGAGGGGGGGGCACCGGGGAGCTGTTTTTT | CASSFRGGGTGELFF
TRBJ1-2 | TRBD1 | TRBV2 | . | TGTGCCAGCAGTTATTCCGGGACAGTTAACTATGGCTACACCTTC | CASSYSGTVNYGYTF
TRBJ2-3 | TRBD2 | TRBV29-1 | . | TGCAGCGTTATCCCCTATAGCGGGACTAGCACAGATACGCAGTATTTT | CSVIPYSGTSTDTQYF
TRBJ1-2 | TRBD1 | TRBV5-1 | . | TGCGCCAGCAGCTCCACCGGGACAGGGAATGGCTACACCTTC | CASSSTGTGNGYTF
TRBJ1-1 | TRBD1 | TRBV18 | . | TGTGCCAGCTCACCCCTGGGACAGGGGGACACTGAAGCTTTCTTT | CASSPLGQGDTEAFF
TRBJ2-2 | . | TRBV9 | . | TGTGCCAGCAGCGTAGGTGGAGGCGGCACCGGGGAGCTGTTTTTT | CASSVGGGGTGELFF
TRBJ2-1 | . | TRBV29-1 | . | TGCAGCGTTGGTTGGGAGTCCAATGAGCAGTTCTTC | CSVGWESNEQFF
TRBJ2-1 | TRBD2 | TRBV10-3 | . | TGTGCCACCGAGACTAGCGGGAGGGCTGATGAGCAGTTCTTC | CATETSGRADEQFF
TRBJ1-1 | . | TRBV12-3/TRBV12-4 | few | TGTGCCAGCACCTCAACAGGGACCACTGAAGCTTTCTTT | CASTSTGTTEAFF
TRBJ1-1 | . | TRBV9 | . | TGTGCCAGCAGCGTAAACAGGAACACTGAAGCTTTCTTT | CASSVNRNTEAFF
TRBJ2-1 | TRBD2 | TRBV19 | . | TGTGCCAGTAGTATTAGCGGGGGCCCCGGGAATGAGCAGTTCTTC | CASSISGGPGNEQFF